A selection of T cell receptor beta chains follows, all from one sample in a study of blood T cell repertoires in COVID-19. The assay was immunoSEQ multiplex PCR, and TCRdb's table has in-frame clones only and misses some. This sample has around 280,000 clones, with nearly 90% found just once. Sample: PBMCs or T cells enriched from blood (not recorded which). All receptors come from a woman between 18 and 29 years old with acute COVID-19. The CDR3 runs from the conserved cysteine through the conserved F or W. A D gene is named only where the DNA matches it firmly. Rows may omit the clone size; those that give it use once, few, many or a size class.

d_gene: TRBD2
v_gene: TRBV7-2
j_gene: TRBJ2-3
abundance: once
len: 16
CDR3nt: TGTGCCAGCAGCTTGACTAGCGGGGAGGGGTTAGATACGCAGTATTTT
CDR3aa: CASSLTSGEGLDTQYF

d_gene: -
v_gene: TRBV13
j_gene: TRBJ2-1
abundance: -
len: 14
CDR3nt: TGTGCCAGCACCAGGGGGGCGAGATGGGATGAGCAGTTCTTC
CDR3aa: CASTRGARWDEQFF

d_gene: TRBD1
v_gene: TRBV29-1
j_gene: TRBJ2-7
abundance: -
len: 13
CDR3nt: TGCAGCGCTGAAGGACAGGGATCCTACGAGCAGTACTTC
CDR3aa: CSAEGQGSYEQYF

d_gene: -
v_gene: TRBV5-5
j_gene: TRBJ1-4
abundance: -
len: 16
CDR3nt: TGTGCCAGCAGCGGCTCTGGGGCGGTAACTAATGAAAAACTGTTTTTT
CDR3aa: CASSGSGAVTNEKLFF

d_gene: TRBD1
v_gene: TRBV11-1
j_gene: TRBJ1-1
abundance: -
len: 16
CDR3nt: TGTGCCAGCAGCCCTCCGACAGGGGGCATGAACACTGAAGCTTTCTTT
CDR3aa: CASSPPTGGMNTEAFF

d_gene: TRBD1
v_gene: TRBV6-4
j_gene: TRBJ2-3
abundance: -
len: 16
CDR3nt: TGTGCCAGCAGTGACGGACAGGGGCCGGGCACAGATACGCAGTATTTT
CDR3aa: CASSDGQGPGTDTQYF

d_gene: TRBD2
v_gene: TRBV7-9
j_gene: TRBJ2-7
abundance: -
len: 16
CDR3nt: TGTGCCAGCAGCTTAGTGGGACTAGCGTCCTCCTACGAGCAGTACTTC
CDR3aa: CASSLVGLASSYEQYF

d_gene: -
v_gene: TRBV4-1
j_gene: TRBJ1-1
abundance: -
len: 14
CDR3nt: TGCGCCAGCAGATCTGGGGGCTCTAACACTGAAGCTTTCTTT
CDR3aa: CASRSGGSNTEAFF

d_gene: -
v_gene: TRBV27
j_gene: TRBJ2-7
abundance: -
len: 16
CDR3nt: TGTGCCAGCAGTCCGACGACAGTCCCGGAAACCTACGAGCAGTACTTC
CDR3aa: CASSPTTVPETYEQYF

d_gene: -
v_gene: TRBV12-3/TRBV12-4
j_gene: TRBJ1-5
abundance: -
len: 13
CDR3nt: TGTGCCAGCACCAACCTACCGGGTCGGCCCCAGCATTTT
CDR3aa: CASTNLPGRPQHF

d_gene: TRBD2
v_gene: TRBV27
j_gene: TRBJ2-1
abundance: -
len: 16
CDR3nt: TGTGCCAGCACCGTGGCTAGCGGGAGCTTCTACAATGAGCAGTTCTTC
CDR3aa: CASTVASGSFYNEQFF

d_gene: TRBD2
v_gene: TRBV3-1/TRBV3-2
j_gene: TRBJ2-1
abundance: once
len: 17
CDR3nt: TGTGCCAGCAGCCCCCCGCCGAGTAGCGGGTGTTACAATGAGCAGTTCTTC
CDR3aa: CASSPPPSSGCYNEQFF

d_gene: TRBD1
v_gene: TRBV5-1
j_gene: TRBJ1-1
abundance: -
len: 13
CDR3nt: TGCGCCAGCAGCCCGCCCCAGGGACAGGGCGCTTTCTTT
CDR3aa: CASSPPQGQGAFF

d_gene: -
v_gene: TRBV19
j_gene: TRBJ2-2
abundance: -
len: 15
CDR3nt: TGTGCCAGTAGTATAGCGGGAGTTTTTGTCGGGGAGCTGTTTTTT
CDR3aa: CASSIAGVFVGELFF

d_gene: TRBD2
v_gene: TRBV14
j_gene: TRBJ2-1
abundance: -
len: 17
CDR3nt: TGTGCCAGCAGCCTCACCTCGGTAGCGGGACTAGGGAATGAGCAGTTCTTC
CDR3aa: CASSLTSVAGLGNEQFF

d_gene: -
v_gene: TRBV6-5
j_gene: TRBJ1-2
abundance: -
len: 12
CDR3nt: TGTGCCACCAAAGGGGGGGCCTATGGCTACACCTTC
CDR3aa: CATKGGAYGYTF

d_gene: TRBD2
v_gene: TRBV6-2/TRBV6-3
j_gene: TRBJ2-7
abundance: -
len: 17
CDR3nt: TGTGCCAGCAGTTACTCGAAGGGGGTAGCGGGAGACTACGAGCAGTACTTC
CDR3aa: CASSYSKGVAGDYEQYF

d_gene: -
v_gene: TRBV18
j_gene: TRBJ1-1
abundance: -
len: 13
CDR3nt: TGTGCCAGCTCATCCACAGTGAACACTGAAGCTTTCTTT
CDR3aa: CASSSTVNTEAFF

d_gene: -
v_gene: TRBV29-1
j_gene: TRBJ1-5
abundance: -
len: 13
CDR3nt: TGCAGCGTTGCGGGGTATGACAATCAGCCCCAGCATTTT
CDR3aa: CSVAGYDNQPQHF

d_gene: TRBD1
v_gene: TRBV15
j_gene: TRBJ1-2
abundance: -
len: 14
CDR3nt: TGTGCCACCAGCAGAGCCCGGACAGGCTATGGCTACACCTTC
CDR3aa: CATSRARTGYGYTF

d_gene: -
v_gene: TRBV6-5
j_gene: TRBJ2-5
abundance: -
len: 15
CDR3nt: TGTGCCAGCAGCCCCGAGGACAGCCCCGGGGAGACCCAGTACTTC
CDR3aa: CASSPEDSPGETQYF

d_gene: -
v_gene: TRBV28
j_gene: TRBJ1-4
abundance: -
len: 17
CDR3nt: TGTGCCAGCAGTAAAAGTCTGGGGGCCGTCACTAATGAAAAACTGTTTTTT
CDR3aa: CASSKSLGAVTNEKLFF

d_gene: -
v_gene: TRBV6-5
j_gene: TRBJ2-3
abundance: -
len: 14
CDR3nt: TGTGCCAGCAGGTCGCGGTCTAGCACAGATACGCAGTATTTT
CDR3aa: CASRSRSSTDTQYF

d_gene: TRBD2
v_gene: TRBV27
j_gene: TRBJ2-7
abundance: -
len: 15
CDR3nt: TGTGCCAGCAGTTTATGGACTAGCGGGAGTTACGAGCAGTACTTC
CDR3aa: CASSLWTSGSYEQYF

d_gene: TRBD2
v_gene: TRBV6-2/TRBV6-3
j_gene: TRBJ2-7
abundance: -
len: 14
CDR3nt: TGTGCCAGCAGTCGACTAGCGGGAGGTTACGAGCAGTACTTC
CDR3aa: CASSRLAGGYEQYF

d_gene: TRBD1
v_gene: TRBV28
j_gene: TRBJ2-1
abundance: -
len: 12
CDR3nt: TGTGCCAGTGGCCAGGGGGATAATGAGCAGTTCTTC
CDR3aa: CASGQGDNEQFF

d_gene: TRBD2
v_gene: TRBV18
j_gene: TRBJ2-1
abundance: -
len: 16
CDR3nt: TGTGCCAGCTCACCAGGGACTAGCGGGCCCGACAATGAGCAGTTCTTC
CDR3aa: CASSPGTSGPDNEQFF

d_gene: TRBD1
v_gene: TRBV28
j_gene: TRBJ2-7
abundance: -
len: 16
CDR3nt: TGTGCCAGCAGTAACCTCTTTGGACAGGGCTCCTACGAGCAGTACTTC
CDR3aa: CASSNLFGQGSYEQYF

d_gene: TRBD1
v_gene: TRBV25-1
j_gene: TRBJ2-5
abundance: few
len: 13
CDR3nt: TGTGCCAGCAGTGGGGACAGCCAAGAGACCCAGTACTTC
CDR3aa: CASSGDSQETQYF

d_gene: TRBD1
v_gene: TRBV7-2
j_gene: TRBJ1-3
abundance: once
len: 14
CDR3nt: TGTGCCACCAAAGACAGGGCCTCTGGAAACACCATATATTTT
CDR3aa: CATKDRASGNTIYF

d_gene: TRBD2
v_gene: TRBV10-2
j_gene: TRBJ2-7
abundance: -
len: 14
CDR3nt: TGCGCCAGCAGGAGGGAGGGAGCCACCTACGAGCAGTACTTC
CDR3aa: CASRREGATYEQYF

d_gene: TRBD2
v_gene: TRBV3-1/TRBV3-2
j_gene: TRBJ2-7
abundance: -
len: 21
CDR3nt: TGTGCCAGCAGCCAAGATATATGGGTAGCGGGAGTAGTTGGAGCAGCCTACGAGCAGTACTTC
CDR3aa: CASSQDIWVAGVVGAAYEQYF

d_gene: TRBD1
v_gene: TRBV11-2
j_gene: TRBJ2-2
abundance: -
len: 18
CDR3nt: TGTGCCAGCAGCTTAGACAACCGGGACAGGGTATTTGCCGGGGAGCTGTTTTTT
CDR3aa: CASSLDNRDRVFAGELFF

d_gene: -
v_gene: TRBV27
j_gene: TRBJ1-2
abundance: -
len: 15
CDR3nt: TGTGCCAGCGGTTGGGGCAGGGGCGCTAGATATGGCTACACCTTC
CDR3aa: CASGWGRGARYGYTF

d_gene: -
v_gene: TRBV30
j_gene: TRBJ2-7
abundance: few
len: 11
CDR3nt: TGTGCCTGGAGTGACAGATACGAGCAGTACTTC
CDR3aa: CAWSDRYEQYF

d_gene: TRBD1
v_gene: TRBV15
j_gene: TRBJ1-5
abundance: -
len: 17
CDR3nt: TGTGCCACCAGCAGATTACCTTTAGTGACAGGGAATCAGCCCCAGCATTTT
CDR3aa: CATSRLPLVTGNQPQHF

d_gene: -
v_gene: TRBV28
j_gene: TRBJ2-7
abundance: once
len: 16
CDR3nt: TGTGCCAGCAGTTTTGGCTGGACGGACGCTCAGGGAGAGCAGTACTTC
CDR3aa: CASSFGWTDAQGEQYF

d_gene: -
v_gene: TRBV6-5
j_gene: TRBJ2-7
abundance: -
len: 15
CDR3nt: TGTGCCAGCAGTTACGTGGGGAGCGGGCGGGAAGAGCAGTACTTC
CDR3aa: CASSYVGSGREEQYF

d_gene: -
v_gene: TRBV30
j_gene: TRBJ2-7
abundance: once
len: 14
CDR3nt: TGTGCCTGGAGTAAGGCAGGTGGTACGTACGAGCAGTACTTC
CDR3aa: CAWSKAGGTYEQYF

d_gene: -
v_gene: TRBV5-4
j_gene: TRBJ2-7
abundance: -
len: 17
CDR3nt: TGTGCCAGCAGCTTTCTCCTCGCCACAGGGTGGGCCTACGAGCAGTACTTC
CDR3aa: CASSFLLATGWAYEQYF

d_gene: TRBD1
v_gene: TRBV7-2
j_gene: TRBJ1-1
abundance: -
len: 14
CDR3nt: TGTGCCAGCAGCTGGAGACAGGGGGCCACTGAAGCTTTCTTT
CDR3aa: CASSWRQGATEAFF

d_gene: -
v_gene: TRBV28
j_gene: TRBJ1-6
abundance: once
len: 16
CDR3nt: TGTGCCAGCACCCCCGCTACGGGTTCTAAAAATTCACCCCTCCACTTT
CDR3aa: CASTPATGSKNSPLHF

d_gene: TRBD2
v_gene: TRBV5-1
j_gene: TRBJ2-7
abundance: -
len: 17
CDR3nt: TGCGCCAGCAGCTCCGGACTAGCGGCCTCTGCGACCTACGAGCAGTACTTC
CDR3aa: CASSSGLAASATYEQYF

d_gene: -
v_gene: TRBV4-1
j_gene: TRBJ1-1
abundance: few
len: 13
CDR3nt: TGCGCCAGCAGCCAAGGCAGGAACACTGAAGCTTTCTTT
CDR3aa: CASSQGRNTEAFF

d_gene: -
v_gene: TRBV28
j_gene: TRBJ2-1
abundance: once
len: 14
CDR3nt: TGTGCCAGCAGTTTAGCCGGGGGACCGAATGAGCAGTTCTTC
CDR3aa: CASSLAGGPNEQFF

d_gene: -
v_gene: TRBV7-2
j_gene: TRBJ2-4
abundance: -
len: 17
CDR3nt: TGTGCCAGCAGCCATAGTCAACAGGGTTCATTCAAAAACATTCAGTACTTC
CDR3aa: CASSHSQQGSFKNIQYF

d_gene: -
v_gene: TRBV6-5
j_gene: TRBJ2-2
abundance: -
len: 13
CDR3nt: TGTGCCAGCAGTTACTCGCGCGCCGGGGAGCTGTTTTTT
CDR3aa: CASSYSRAGELFF

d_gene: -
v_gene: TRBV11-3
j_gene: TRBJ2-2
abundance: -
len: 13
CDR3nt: TGTGCCAGCAGCGTCAGCGGGACCGGGGAGCTGTTTTTT
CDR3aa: CASSVSGTGELFF

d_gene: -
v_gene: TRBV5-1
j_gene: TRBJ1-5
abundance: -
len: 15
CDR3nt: TGCGCCAGCAGCTTGTCAGGGACAATCAATCAGCCCCAGCATTTT
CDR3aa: CASSLSGTINQPQHF

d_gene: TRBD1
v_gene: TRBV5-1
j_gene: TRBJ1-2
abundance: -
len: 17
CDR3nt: TGCGCCAGCAGCCCTAGGACAGGGGCAGGAGATAACTATGGCTACACCTTC
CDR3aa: CASSPRTGAGDNYGYTF

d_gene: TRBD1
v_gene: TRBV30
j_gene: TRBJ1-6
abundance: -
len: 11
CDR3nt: TGTGCCTGGAGCCTAGACAGGGCTCTCCACTTT
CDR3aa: CAWSLDRALHF

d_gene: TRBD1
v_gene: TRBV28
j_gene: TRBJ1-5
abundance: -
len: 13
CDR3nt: TGTGCCAGCAGGGGGACAGGGACCCAGCCCCAGCATTTT
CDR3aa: CASRGTGTQPQHF

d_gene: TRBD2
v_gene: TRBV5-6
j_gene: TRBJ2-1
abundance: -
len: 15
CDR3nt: TGTGCCAGCAGCTTAGCTAGCGGGAGAAACAATGAGCAGTTCTTC
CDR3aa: CASSLASGRNNEQFF

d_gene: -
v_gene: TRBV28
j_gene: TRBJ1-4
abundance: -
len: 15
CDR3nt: TGTGCCAGCAAACAAGGAACAGGGTTTCGGGAAAAACTGTTTTTT
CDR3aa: CASKQGTGFREKLFF

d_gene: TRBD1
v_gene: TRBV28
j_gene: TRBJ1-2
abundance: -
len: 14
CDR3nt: TGTGCCAGCAGCCAGGGGGCTGGAAACTATGGCTACACCTTC
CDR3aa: CASSQGAGNYGYTF

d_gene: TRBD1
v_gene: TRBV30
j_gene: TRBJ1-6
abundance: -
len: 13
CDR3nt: TGTGCCTGGGGACCGAGACAGGGTTCACCCCTCCACTTT
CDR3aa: CAWGPRQGSPLHF

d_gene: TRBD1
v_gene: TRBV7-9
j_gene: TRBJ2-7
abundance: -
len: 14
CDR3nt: TGTGCCAGCAGCGGGGGACAGGGGGGGGACGAGCAGTACTTC
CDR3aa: CASSGGQGGDEQYF

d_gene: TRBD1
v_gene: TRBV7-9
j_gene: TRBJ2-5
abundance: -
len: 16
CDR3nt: TGTGCCAGCAGCTTAGTCCCGGGACAGCACCAAGAGACCCAGTACTTC
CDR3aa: CASSLVPGQHQETQYF

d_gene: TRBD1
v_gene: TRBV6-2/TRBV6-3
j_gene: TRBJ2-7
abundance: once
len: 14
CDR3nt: TGTGCCAGCAGTACTAACAGGGGTCTCCGCGAGCAGTACTTC
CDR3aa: CASSTNRGLREQYF

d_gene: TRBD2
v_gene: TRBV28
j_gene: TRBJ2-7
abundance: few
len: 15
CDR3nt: TGTGCCAGCTTCCCCGGGACTAGCGGAGCCTACGAGCAGTACTTC
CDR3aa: CASFPGTSGAYEQYF